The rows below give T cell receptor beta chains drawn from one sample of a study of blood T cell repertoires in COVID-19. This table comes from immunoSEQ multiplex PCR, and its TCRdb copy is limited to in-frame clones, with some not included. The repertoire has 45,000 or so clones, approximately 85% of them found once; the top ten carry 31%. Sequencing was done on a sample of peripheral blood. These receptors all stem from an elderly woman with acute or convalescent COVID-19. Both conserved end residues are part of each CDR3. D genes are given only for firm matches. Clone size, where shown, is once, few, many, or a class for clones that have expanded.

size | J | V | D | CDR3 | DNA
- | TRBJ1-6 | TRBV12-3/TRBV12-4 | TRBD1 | CASRTGGNSPLHF | TGTGCCTCCAGGACAGGGGGGAATTCACCCCTCCACTTT
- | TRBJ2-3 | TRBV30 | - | CAWSKAADTQYF | TGTGCCTGGAGTAAGGCGGCAGATACGCAGTATTTT
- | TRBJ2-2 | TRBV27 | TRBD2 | CASGGVNTGELFF | TGTGCCAGCGGGGGGGTGAACACCGGGGAGCTGTTTTTT
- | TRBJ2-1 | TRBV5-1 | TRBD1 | CASSSRQGSSYNEQFF | TGCGCCAGCAGCTCCAGACAGGGTAGCTCCTACAATGAGCAGTTCTTC
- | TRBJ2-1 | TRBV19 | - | CASSIAGASYNEQFF | TGTGCCAGTAGTATAGCGGGAGCCTCCTACAATGAGCAGTTCTTC
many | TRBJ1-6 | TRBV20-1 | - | CSASHEGMNNSPLHF | TGCAGTGCTAGTCACGAGGGAATGAATAATTCACCCCTCCACTTT
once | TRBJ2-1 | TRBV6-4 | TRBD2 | CASSLTSGPSSYNEQFF | TGTGCCAGCAGCCTGACTAGCGGACCAAGCTCCTACAATGAGCAGTTCTTC
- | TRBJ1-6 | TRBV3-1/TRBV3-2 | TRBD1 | CASSGQGANSPLHF | TGTGCCAGCAGCGGACAGGGGGCGAATTCACCCCTCCACTTT
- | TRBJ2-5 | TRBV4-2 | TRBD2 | CASSQFGGSNRETQYF | TGTGCCAGCAGCCAGTTCGGCGGGAGTAATCGAGAGACCCAGTACTTC
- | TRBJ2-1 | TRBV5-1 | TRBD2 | CASSPRPVTGTSIYEQFF | TGCGCCAGCAGCCCGCGGCCTGTAACCGGGACTAGCATCTATGAGCAGTTCTTC
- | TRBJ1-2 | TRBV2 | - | CASSEALTSAGTF | TGTGCCAGCAGTGAAGCGCTTACGTCAGCGGGGACCTTC
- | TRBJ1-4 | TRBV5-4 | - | CASSFGGISEKLFF | TGTGCCAGCAGCTTTGGGGGCATCAGTGAAAAACTGTTTTTT
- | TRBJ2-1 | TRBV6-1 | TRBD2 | CASSEGVAGSSYNEQFF | TGTGCCAGCAGTGAAGGGGTAGCGGGAAGCTCCTACAATGAGCAGTTCTTC
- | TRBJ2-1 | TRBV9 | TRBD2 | CASSAPPGLAGGRSYNEQFF | TGTGCCAGCAGCGCCCCACCGGGACTAGCGGGAGGGAGATCCTACAATGAGCAGTTCTTC
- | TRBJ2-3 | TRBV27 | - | CASRRSDTDTQYF | TGTGCCAGCAGGAGGTCGGACACAGATACGCAGTATTTT
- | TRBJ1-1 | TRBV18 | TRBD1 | CASSPTPTGGNLVAFF | TGTGCCAGCTCACCGACCCCGACAGGGGGCAACCTCGTAGCTTTCTTT
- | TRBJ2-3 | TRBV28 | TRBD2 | CASSPSGRAFADTQYF | TGTGCCAGCAGCCCTAGCGGGAGGGCCTTTGCAGATACGCAGTATTTT
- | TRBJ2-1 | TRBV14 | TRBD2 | CASSQDAGGGLDEQFF | TGTGCCAGCAGCCAAGATGCGGGAGGGGGATTGGATGAGCAGTTCTTC
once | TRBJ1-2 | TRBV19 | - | CASRLSRAEGYTF | TGTGCCAGTAGGCTGTCCAGGGCGGAGGGCTACACCTTC
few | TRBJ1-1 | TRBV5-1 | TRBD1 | CASSPTQGAEAFF | TGCGCCAGCAGCCCAACTCAGGGGGCTGAAGCTTTCTTT
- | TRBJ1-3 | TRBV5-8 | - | CASSKLNSGNTIYF | TGTGCCAGCTCTAAGTTGAACTCTGGAAACACCATATATTTT
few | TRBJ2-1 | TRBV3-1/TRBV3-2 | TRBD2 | CASRPSGSPYNEQFF | TGTGCCAGCAGACCCAGCGGGAGTCCCTACAATGAGCAGTTCTTC
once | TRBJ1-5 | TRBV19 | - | CASSPDSYSNQPQHF | TGTGCCAGTAGTCCGGACAGCTATAGCAATCAGCCCCAGCATTTT
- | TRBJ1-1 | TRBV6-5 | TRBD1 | CASSPRQGKTEAFF | TGTGCCAGCAGTCCGAGACAGGGGAAGACTGAAGCTTTCTTT
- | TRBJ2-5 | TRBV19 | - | CASTTARGGGTQYF | TGTGCCAGTACCACGGCGCGGGGAGGGGGGACCCAGTACTTC
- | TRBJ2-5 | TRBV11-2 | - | CASSFEEETQYF | TGTGCCAGCAGCTTTGAGGAAGAGACCCAGTACTTC
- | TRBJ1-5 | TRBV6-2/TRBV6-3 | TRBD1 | CASSYPGQVTSNQPQHF | TGTGCCAGCAGTTACCCTGGACAGGTCACTAGCAATCAGCCCCAGCATTTT
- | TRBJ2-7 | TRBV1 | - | CTRRLVLPYEQYF | TGCACCAGAAGACTAGTCCTTCCCTACGAGCAGTACTTC
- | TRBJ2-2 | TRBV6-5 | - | CASKDGTRNTGELFF | TGTGCCAGCAAGGACGGGACAAGGAACACCGGGGAGCTGTTTTTT
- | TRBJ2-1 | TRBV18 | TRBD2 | CASSPNTGLVRNEQFF | TGTGCCAGCTCACCAAACACGGGACTAGTAAGGAATGAGCAGTTCTTC
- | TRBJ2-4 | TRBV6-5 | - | CASGPGLSNWDIQYF | TGTGCCAGCGGCCCGGGACTCTCGAATTGGGACATTCAGTACTTC
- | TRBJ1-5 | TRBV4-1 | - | CASSQDEGAPQHF | TGCGCCAGCAGCCAAGATGAGGGCGCACCCCAGCATTTT
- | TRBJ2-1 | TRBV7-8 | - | CASSRPPRLEQFF | TGTGCCAGCAGCCGACCACCGCGGCTCGAGCAGTTCTTC
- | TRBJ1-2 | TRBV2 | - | CASGRGYGYTF | TGTGCCTCAGGCAGGGGCTATGGCTACACCTTC
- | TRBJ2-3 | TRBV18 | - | CASSPTSQGTDTQYF | TGTGCCAGCTCCCCAACGTCACAGGGCACAGATACGCAGTATTTT
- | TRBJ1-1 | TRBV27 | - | CASSLSAASTEAFF | TGTGCCAGCAGTTTATCGGCGGCGAGCACTGAAGCTTTCTTT
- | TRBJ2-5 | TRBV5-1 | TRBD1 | CASSLGQGRETQYF | TGCGCCAGCAGCTTGGGACAGGGTCGAGAGACCCAGTACTTC
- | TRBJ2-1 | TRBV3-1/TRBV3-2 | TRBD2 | CASSQGLAANEQFF | TGTGCCAGCAGCCAAGGACTAGCTGCAAATGAGCAGTTCTTC
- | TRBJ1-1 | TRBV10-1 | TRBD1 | CASSPRTGGNTEAFF | TGCGCCAGCAGCCCAAGGACAGGGGGGAACACTGAAGCTTTCTTT
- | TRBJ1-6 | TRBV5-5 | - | CASNPLQAGGGSPLHF | TGTGCCAGCAACCCTCTCCAAGCGGGGGGAGGGTCACCCCTCCACTTT
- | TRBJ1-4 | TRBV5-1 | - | CASSLHREKLFF | TGCGCCAGCAGCCTCCACAGGGAAAAACTGTTTTTT
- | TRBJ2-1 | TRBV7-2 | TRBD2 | CASSLSLAGAYNEQFF | TGTGCCAGCAGCTTATCCCTAGCGGGAGCCTACAATGAGCAGTTCTTC